Listed below are T cell receptor beta chains from one sample, sequenced in a study of T cells in Graves' hyperthyroidism and ophthalmopathy. One entry per CDR3 protein, called by TCRdb with MiXCR from the multiplex PCR reads. The sample yields fewer than 650,000 distinct CDR3 sequences, around 43% seen once. Sequencing used peripheral blood or thyroid tissue (not recorded which). Receptors were obtained from an adult woman with Graves' disease, either hyperthyroidism or ophthalmopathy (not recorded which). CDR3s include the opening cysteine and the closing phenylalanine or tryptophan. A D gene is named only where the DNA matches it firmly. The size field is filled for only some rows; it gives once, few, many or a size class.

d_call j_call v_call clone_size cdr3_nt cdr3_aa
. TRBJ1-3 TRBV15 . TGTGCCACCAGCAGAGGGGGCATTGGAAACACCATATATTTT CATSRGGIGNTIYF
TRBD1 TRBJ1-1 TRBV29-1 many TGCAGCTCAGGGGGGGACGGCACTGAAGCTTTCTTT CSSGGDGTEAFF
. TRBJ1-2 TRBV9 . TGTGCCAGCAGCGTAGAAGGGACCGTGAACTATGGCTACACCTTC CASSVEGTVNYGYTF
TRBD1 TRBJ2-6 TRBV10-3 . TGTGCCATCAGTTACAGGGCGCGGACAGGGCGGACTGAAGCTTTC CAISYRARTGRTEAF
TRBD1 TRBJ2-2 TRBV7-9 many TGTGCCAGCATTGACCGGACAGGGTACACCCAGAGCACCGGGGAGCTGTTTTTT CASIDRTGYTQSTGELFF
. TRBJ2-7 TRBV19 . TGTGCCAGTAGTACCGGGGTCTCCTACGAGCAGTACTTC CASSTGVSYEQYF
. TRBJ2-7 TRBV15 . TGTGCCACCAGCAGAGATAGAGCGGGTTCCTACGAGCAGTACTTC CATSRDRAGSYEQYF
TRBD1 TRBJ2-5 TRBV20-1 many TGCAGTGCGTGGGACAGGGGAGGCCAAGAGACCCAGTACTTC CSAWDRGGQETQYF
. TRBJ1-2 TRBV12-3/TRBV12-4 . TGTGCCAGCAGTCAAGACAGTTTCTATGGCTACACCTTC CASSQDSFYGYTF
. TRBJ2-6 TRBV29-1 . TGCAGCGTTGTGCAGGGTGCGGCTGGGGCCAACGTCCTGACTTTC CSVVQGAAGANVLTF
TRBD1 TRBJ2-7 TRBV5-4 many TGTGCCAGCAGCTCCGGGACAGGCCTCCCCTACGAGCAGTACTTC CASSSGTGLPYEQYF
. TRBJ2-7 TRBV10-2 many TGCGCCAGCGCATACCTGGAGAGGCAGTACTTC CASAYLERQYF
TRBD2 TRBJ2-1 TRBV7-8 . TGTGCCAGCAGCACCCGGACTAGCCCCAATGAGCAGTTCTTC CASSTRTSPNEQFF
TRBD1 TRBJ2-7 TRBV7-6 many TGTGCCAGCAGCTTAACTGGGAGTGGACAGGGATACGAGCAGTACTTC CASSLTGSGQGYEQYF
. TRBJ2-7 TRBV20-1 once TGCAGTGCTAGAGCTATGGGGGTAGTCGAGCGCGAGCAGTACTTC CSARAMGVVEREQYF
TRBD1 TRBJ1-6 TRBV20-1 . TGCAGTGCTAGTGTAGGGGGCGGTGATTCACCCCTCCACTTT CSASVGGGDSPLHF
TRBD1 TRBJ1-5 TRBV19 . TGTGCCAGTAGGTGGACAGGGGGCATGACAAACAATCAGCCCCAGCATTTT CASRWTGGMTNNQPQHF
TRBD1 TRBJ1-2 TRBV20-1 many TGCAGTGCTCTGATGACAGGGCAGCGAGGTGGCTACACCTTC CSALMTGQRGGYTF
TRBD1 TRBJ1-2 TRBV10-3 . TGTGCCATCTGGGGGGACAGCTTATACATCTCTGGCTACACCTTC CAIWGDSLYISGYTF
TRBD1 TRBJ1-2 TRBV9 many TGTGCCAGCAGCCCGACGACAGGGGGCCCGTCTGGCTACACCTTC CASSPTTGGPSGYTF
. TRBJ1-5 TRBV7-7 . TGCGCCAGCAGCCAAGAGGGCAAAGTGAGCAATCAGCCCCAGCATTTT CASSQEGKVSNQPQHF
. TRBJ2-5 TRBV7-9 many TGTGCCAGCAGCAATAAAGCGGGCGAGACCCAGTACTTC CASSNKAGETQYF
TRBD1 TRBJ1-5 TRBV12-3/TRBV12-4 . TGTGCCAGCCTTGTGGGGGGGACAGGGGGCCTGATGGGCAATCAGCCCCAGCATTTT CASLVGGTGGLMGNQPQHF
TRBD1 TRBJ1-4 TRBV7-6 . TGTGCCAGCAGCTCTGGACAGGGCCCAGAAAAACTGTTTTTT CASSSGQGPEKLFF
. TRBJ1-3 TRBV6-2/TRBV6-3 . TGTGCCAGCACCAAGCCGGGAAACACCATATATTTT CASTKPGNTIYF
. TRBJ2-7 TRBV2 . TGTGCCAGCAATGACCCCACGGACATTCAGGACTACGAGCAGTACTTC CASNDPTDIQDYEQYF
. TRBJ1-5 TRBV20-1 many TGCAGTGCTACCGACAGCCCAGGTCAGCCCCAGCATTTT CSATDSPGQPQHF
. TRBJ1-3 TRBV9 . TGTGCCAGCAGCCCCGGTGGGGCCCAGGGAAACACCATATATTTT CASSPGGAQGNTIYF
. TRBJ1-5 TRBV5-1 . TGTGCCAGCAGCCGCAAAGTCGATCAGCCCCAGCATTTT CASSRKVDQPQHF
TRBD1 TRBJ1-1 TRBV4-3 . TGCGCCAGCAGCCAAGAGAGACAGGGGTTGGGGGCTTTCTTT CASSQERQGLGAFF
. TRBJ2-2 TRBV29-1 many TGCAGCGTAGAGGGGGCCGGGGAGCTGTTTTTT CSVEGAGELFF
TRBD1 TRBJ2-7 TRBV13 few TGTGCCAGCAGGCAACTGACAGGGGTCTTCCCCTACGAGCAGTACTTC CASRQLTGVFPYEQYF
. TRBJ1-5 TRBV20-1 many TGCAGTGCTCTGGGTGGGGGAAGCAATCAGCCCCAGCATTTT CSALGGGSNQPQHF
TRBD2 TRBJ2-2 TRBV29-1 many TGCAGCGTCGGCGGACTAGCGGGAGGGCCGGGGACCGGGGAGCTGTTTTTT CSVGGLAGGPGTGELFF
. TRBJ1-2 TRBV5-4 many TGTGCCAGCAGCTTCTCCAGGCAGGCCACCCCCTATGGCTACACCTTC CASSFSRQATPYGYTF
. TRBJ1-5 TRBV7-8 . TGTGCCAGCAGCTTGGTCCGGAGCGGGAGCAATCAGCCCCAGCATTTT CASSLVRSGSNQPQHF
. TRBJ2-1 TRBV18 few TGTGCCAGCTCACCACTCAGTGATAATGAGCAGTTCTTC CASSPLSDNEQFF
TRBD1 TRBJ1-2 TRBV2 . TGTGCCAGCGGTTATGCTAGACAGGGGGCGAAGAACTATGGCTACACCTTC CASGYARQGAKNYGYTF
. TRBJ2-7 TRBV7-2 . TGTGCCAGCAGCAAAGGGGGAACAGTGTACGAGCAGTACTTC CASSKGGTVYEQYF
TRBD1 TRBJ2-7 TRBV7-9 . TGTGCCAGCAGCCCTCACACAGGGGGCGAGCAGTACTTC CASSPHTGGEQYF
. TRBJ2-1 TRBV7-3 few TGTGCCAGCAGCTTAAGTCAAGGCAATGAGCAGTTCTTC CASSLSQGNEQFF
. TRBJ2-7 TRBV7-2 . TGTGCCAGCAGCTCTACCCCGGCGGGGTTCGGAGAGCAGTACTTC CASSSTPAGFGEQYF